The clone carrying this T cell receptor (beta chain) was seen only a few times. What it binds is unknown. This specimen belongs to a study of blood T cells in healthy people across ages. Findings and caveats of the study: The study found more naive CD4+ cells and higher diversity in long-lived than aged donors.

It was with a sample-barcoded 5' primer and a J-beta primer mix that a second PCR of roughly 7 to 12 cycles was run. TCRdb re-analysed the 5' RACE reads in MiXCR, keeping a single row per CDR3 protein. The sample gives hundreds of thousands of distinct CDR3 sequences, about a quarter of which show up once; approximately 4% is in the top ten. CDR1 is MNHNY, CDR2 SVGAGI, per germline (reference sequence). Trimming took 4 bases from V and 6 from J, leaving 15 bases between them. The CDR3 consists of 14 residues. In addition, the sample was reused for a study of T cells of mothers and their children. Per that study: Barcodes and 2-4 random nucleotides were added by M1S in the second PCR. Each mother gave over 8.5 million TCR beta CDR3 reads; each child, some 3 million.

The chain combines TRBV6-6 with TRBJ1-2, with TRBD1 as a possible D gene (6 bases). The TCR comes from a boy younger than 10 in good health. The source material was blood. DNA of the CDR3: TGTGCCAGCAGTTCCCTAGACGGGGGCAATGGCTACACCTTC. This encodes CASSSLDGGNGYTF.